The T cell receptor beta chain under discussion was sequenced for a study of beta chain features in type 1 diabetes. Study-level information: In all, 107,917,701 sorted cells from all samples were analyzed.

Sequenced material consisted of expressed TCRB transcripts (all of the isolated RNA was reverse transcribed). TCRdb's copy holds only in-frame clones and misses some; the assay was immunoSEQ multiplex PCR. The repertoire has 600,000 to 700,000 clones, around 11% of them found once; the top ten carry approximately 0.11%. A few counts support this clone. Its antigen is currently unknown. Per germline, CDR1 LNHDA and CDR2 SQIVND (reference sequence). The CDR3 contains 16 residues. The V segment lost 6 bases and the J segment 7 bases; nucleotides outside the gene matches: 13. Study observations and caveats: A moderate, significant TCRB CDR3 shortening appeared in type 1 diabetes across four CD4+ subsets. Patients and controls would be equally affected if PCR favored shorter templates.

The authors took one heparinised blood draw, averaging about 120 mL, from each donor. V usage is TRBV19 and J usage is TRBJ2-3, with 10 bases that match TRBD2. The TCR originated in a man younger than 45 with type 1 diabetes. Sequencing was carried out using naive CD4+ T cells from blood. The CDR3 here is CASRSPLAGAGNTQYF. DNA for the CDR3: TGTGCCAGTAGATCTCCCCTAGCGGGGGCAGGGAATACGCAGTATTTT. The full variable domain, with the rest looked up from reference TRBV19 and TRBJ2-3, is DGGITQSPKYLFRKEGQNVTLSCEQNLNHDAMYWYRQDPGQGLRLIYYSQIVNDFQKGDIAEGYSVSREKKESFPLTVTSAQKNPTAFYLCASRSPLAGAGNTQYFGPGTRLTVL.